The present T cell receptor (beta chain) was sequenced within a study of T cells expressing NK-cell markers. For the study at large: Cells sorted as CD3+CD56+NKG2C+, CD3+CD56+NKG2C- and CD3+CD56-NKG2C+ T cells supplied the TCR beta repertoires. Study observations and caveats: Nothing established the HCMV specificity of expanded NKG2C+ T cell clones. These clonotypes also led the CD3+CD56-NKG2C+ fraction in a few donors.

As regards this clonotype: Antigen: not known.

Libraries used 5'RACE template switching adding universal primer site and UMIs. TCRdb reprocessed the 5' RACE reads, keeping one entry per CDR3 protein, no DNA. The sample table includes roughly 390,000 distinct CDR3 sequences. This clonotype was sampled from a man aged 18 to 69 in good health. The material sequenced was blood T cells: a sorted CD56 or NKG2C T cell subset, CD4+ or CD8+ T cells, or bulk PBMC T cells (not recorded which).

The CDR3 sequence: CASRGETNYLGQYF. This rearrangement joins TRBV25-1 to TRBJ2-7; with no DNA, the TCRdb D assignment of TRBD1 cannot be verified. Germline CDR1 and CDR2: MGHDK and SYGVNS. CDR3 length: 14 residues.